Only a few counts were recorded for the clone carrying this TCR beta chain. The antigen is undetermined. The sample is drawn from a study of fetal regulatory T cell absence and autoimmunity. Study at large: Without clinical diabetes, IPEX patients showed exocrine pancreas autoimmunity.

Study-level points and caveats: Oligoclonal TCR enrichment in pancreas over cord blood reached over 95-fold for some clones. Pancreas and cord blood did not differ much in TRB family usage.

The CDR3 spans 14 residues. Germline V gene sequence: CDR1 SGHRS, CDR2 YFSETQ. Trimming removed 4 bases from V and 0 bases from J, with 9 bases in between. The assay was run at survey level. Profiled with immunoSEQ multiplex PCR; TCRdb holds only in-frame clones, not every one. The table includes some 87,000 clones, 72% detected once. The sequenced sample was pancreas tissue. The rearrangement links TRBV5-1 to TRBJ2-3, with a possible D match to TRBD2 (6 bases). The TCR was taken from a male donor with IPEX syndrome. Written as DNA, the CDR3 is TGCGCCAGCAGCGCCGGGACTAGCACAGATACGCAGTATTTT. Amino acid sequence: CASSAGTSTDTQYF.